Below are 24 T cell receptor beta chains sequenced from a single sample in a study of CD8 T cells in ankylosing spondylitis. Study results and limitations: There was a TCR beta motif, made of fewer than 10 highly homologous variants, that appeared characteristic of ankylosing spondylitis blood.

One entry per CDR3 protein, called by TCRdb with MiXCR from the 5' RACE reads. The table lists 450,000 to 550,000 distinct CDR3 sequences, approximately 5% of them singletons. Antigens of these TCRs are unknown. Sequenced: blood, either unsorted or a sorted T cell fraction (not recorded which). Receptors were obtained from a male donor with ankylosing spondylitis.

This clonotype was counted many times. The chain links TRBV4-2 to TRBJ2-4; D is possibly TRBD1 (5 bases). The ends were cut back, 1 base at V and 1 base at J, with 14 bases in the middle. Germline V CDR1 and CDR2: LGHNA, YNFKEQ. The CDR3 totals 17 residues. The CDR3 DNA sequence: TGTGCCAGCAGCCAAGGGGATCAGGGAATGGCCAAAAACATTCAGTACTTC. It specifies CASSQGDQGMAKNIQYF.

This clonotype was picked up many times. The chain joins TRBV20-1 to TRBJ2-5; D may be TRBD1 (6 bases). The CDR3 has 12 residues. Germline assignment: CDR1 DFQATT and CDR2 SNEGSKA (reference sequence). With 6 bases removed from V and 5 bases from J, the gap between germline ends came to 13 bases. The CDR3 spells CSASTGMETQYF. The CDR3 nucleotides are TGCAGTGCGTCTACAGGGATGGAGACCCAGTACTTC.

A single count supports this clonotype. The chain carries TRBV4-2 and TRBJ2-1; possible D gene TRBD2, 5 bases. Between the trimmed V and J ends, which lost 4 bases and 8 bases, there was a span of 15 bases. Germline assignment: CDR1 LGHNA and CDR2 YNFKEQ. The CDR3 contains 14 residues. In DNA, the CDR3 is TGTGCCAGCAGCCCCGGGCTCGGAGGCTATGAGCAGTTCTTC. This sequence encodes CASSPGLGGYEQFF.

This clonotype was seen only a few times. The chain is built from TRBV9 and TRBJ2-5; TRBD1 might be the D (6 bases). Trimming removed 4 bases from V and 2 bases from J, with 12 bases in between. The CDR3 runs 14 residues. Per germline, CDR1 SGDLS and CDR2 YYNGEE. CDR3 bases: TGTGCCAGCAGCCCCTGGGACACACAAGAGACCCAGTACTTC. As protein: CASSPWDTQETQYF.

This rearrangement joins TRBV2 to TRBJ2-7; no firm D call. V was cut by 6 bases and J by 3 bases, with 9 bases left in between. This CDR3 has 12 residues. Germline lookup yields CDR1 SNHLY and CDR2 FYNNEI. The DNA for the CDR3 is TGTGCCAGCAGCATTATGAGCTACGAGCAGTACTTC. Encoded protein: CASSIMSYEQYF.

V gene TRBV25-1 combines with J gene TRBJ2-2; perhaps TRBD2 as D (5 bases). The V gene lost 6 bases and the J gene lost 0 bases, with 11 bases spanning the gap. The CDR3 length is 15 residues. The V gene's germline CDR1 is MGHDK and CDR2 SYGVNS. The CDR3 protein is CASRGLSANTGELFF. The DNA of the CDR3 is TGTGCCAGCAGAGGACTCTCAGCGAACACCGGGGAGCTGTTTTTT.

This clonotype showed up many times. The chain recombines TRBV28 with TRBJ1-4; TRBD1 matches 9 bases. Germline V gene sequence: CDR1 MDHEN, CDR2 SYDVKM. The CDR3 runs 17 residues. The junction had 10 bases not matched to a gene; V was cut back by 2 bases and J by 6 bases. CDR3 residues: CASSLMGTGQRDEKLFF. DNA for the CDR3: TGTGCCAGCAGTTTAATGGGGACAGGGCAAAGGGATGAAAAACTGTTTTTT.

The table lists this clonotype with many counts. The V gene is TRBV4-3, the J gene TRBJ2-3; 8 bases agree with TRBD2. V lost 1 base, J lost 5 bases, and 11 bases stayed unmatched. Germline V gene sequence: CDR1 LGHNA, CDR2 YSLEER. The CDR3 length is 17 residues. In DNA, the CDR3 is TGCGCCAGCAGCCAAGCCCCCGTAGCGGGGCCTAGAGATACGCAGTATTTT. Protein sequence: CASSQAPVAGPRDTQYF.

The sample holds many counts of this clonotype. The rearrangement joins TRBV7-2 to TRBJ1-2; 7 bases are shared with TRBD1. Trimming took 4 bases from V and 4 from J; bases not matched to a gene: 9. CDR3 length equals 15 residues. Germline lookup yields CDR1 SGHTA and CDR2 FQGNSA. CDR3 coding DNA: TGTGCCAGCAGCTCCCGACAGGGTTTAATCTATGGCTACACCTTC. This translates into CASSSRQGLIYGYTF.

V and J are TRBV5-1 and TRBJ1-1, with 7 nucleotides matching TRBD1. Per germline, CDR1 SGHRS and CDR2 YFSETQ. The trim removed 2 bases at V and 4 bases at J, leaving 8 bases unmatched. The CDR3 is 15 residues long. This CDR3 reads CASSFLMTGSTEAFF. CDR3 nucleotides: TGCGCCAGCAGCTTCTTAATGACAGGGAGCACTGAAGCTTTCTTT.

This clonotype has just a few counts. V gene TRBV11-2 combines with J gene TRBJ2-5; D remains ambiguous. The CDR3 sequence is 12 residues long. Trimming cost V 3 bases and J 7 bases, with 9 bases left between them. Germline V gene sequence: CDR1 SGHAT, CDR2 FQNNGV. CDR3 residues: CASSFMVGTQYF. For the CDR3, the DNA is TGTGCCAGCAGCTTTATGGTGGGGACCCAGTACTTC.

At least ten counts were recorded for this clonotype. The V call is TRBV29-1, the J call TRBJ2-5; 8 positions agree with TRBD1. Germline V gives CDR1 SQVTM, CDR2 ANQGSEA. Germline trimming cut 7 bases from V and 3 bases from J; bases unmatched to any gene: 4. This CDR3 is 12 amino acids long. The CDR3 DNA sequence: TGCAGCGGTGGGACAGGAGAAGAGACCCAGTACTTC. Its protein product is CSGGTGEETQYF.

This clonotype was seen at least ten times. This chain joins TRBV28 and TRBJ2-7; 7 positions match TRBD1. The CDR3 runs to 13 residues. Germline CDR1 MDHEN, CDR2 SYDVKM. With V trimmed by 2 bases and J by 7 bases, 5 bases remained unmatched. The CDR3 coding sequence is TGTGCCAGCAGTTTAGTCCTGACAGGGGAGCAGTACTTC. Its protein is CASSLVLTGEQYF. The entire variable domain, with the rest obtained from reference TRBV28 and TRBJ2-7, is as follows: DVKVTQSSRYLVKRTGEKVFLECVQDMDHENMFWYRQDPGLGLRLIYFSYDVKMKEKGDIPEGYSVSREKKERFSLILESASTNQTSMYLCASSLVLTGEQYFGPGTRLTVT.

This clonotype was detected a few times. The gene calls are TRBV20-1 and TRBJ1-1, with a weak D call TRBD1 (6 bases). CDR1 is DFQATT, CDR2 SNEGSKA, per germline (reference sequence). Trimming took off 5 bases at V and 0 bases at J, with 13 bases between the two ends. This CDR3 contains 14 residues. Written as DNA, the CDR3 is TGCAGTGCTCCCCAGGGGACTGTGAACACTGAAGCTTTCTTT. Translation gives CSAPQGTVNTEAFF.

The count of this clonotype is one. This may be a read error, as it is one base from a much larger clone. The chain carries TRBV29-1 and TRBJ2-2, with 8 positions matching TRBD2. The length of the CDR3 is 13 residues. Germline CDR1 is SQVTM and CDR2 is ANQGSEA. V gave up 6 bases and J gave up 4 bases; unmatched junction bases: 4. CDR3 residues: CSVGLVATGELFF. Here the CDR3 DNA reads TGCAGCGTGGGACTAGTGGCCACCGGGGAGCTGTTTTTT.

This clonotype was picked up many times. The CDR3 DNA follows: TGTGCCAGCCAACGGGGGCGAGCCCCCGGGGAGCTGTTTTTT. Protein sequence: CASQRGRAPGELFF. The chain uses TRBV6-1 and TRBJ2-2, with D perhaps given as TRBD1 or TRBD2 (6 bases each). Trimming removed 8 bases at V and 6 bases at J, with 16 bases between. Germline V gene lookup returns CDR1 MNHNS and CDR2 SASEGT. The CDR3 has 14 residues.

This clonotype was recorded many times. The chain combines TRBV29-1 with TRBJ2-3; possibly TRBD1 for D (5 bases). Germline CDR1 and CDR2: SQVTM and ANQGSEA. The CDR3 length is 13 residues. V lost 6 bases and J lost 2, with 12 bases in between. The CDR3 protein is CSVTYRNTDTQYF. As DNA, the CDR3 is TGCAGCGTAACTTACAGGAACACAGATACGCAGTATTTT.

This clonotype was detected ten times or more. V gene TRBV7-2 combines with J gene TRBJ1-2; D is unresolved. The CDR3 loop spans 13 amino acids. The germline V and J ends were trimmed by 5 bases and 0 bases, with 7 bases remaining between them. Germline CDR1 and CDR2: SGHTA and FQGNSA. DNA of the CDR3: TGTGCCAGCAGCCTCGGGGCTAACTATGGCTACACCTTC. Translated: CASSLGANYGYTF.

This clonotype was picked up many times. The chain employs TRBV4-3 and TRBJ2-7, with 9 bases identical to TRBD2. Germline CDR1 reads LGHNA; CDR2 reads YSLEER. V lost 3 bases to trimming and J lost 4 bases; unmatched junction nucleotides: 7. CDR3 length: 15 residues. The CDR3 reads CASSQGGSGSYEQYF. The CDR3 DNA sequence: TGCGCCAGCAGCCAGGGAGGTAGCGGGAGTTACGAGCAGTACTTC.

As to this clonotype: A much larger clone sits a single nucleotide away, making a read error possible. This rearrangement joins TRBV28 to TRBJ2-1; D is uncertain. Germline V gene lookup returns CDR1 MDHEN and CDR2 SYDVKM. The length of the CDR3 is 15 residues. CDR3 nucleotide sequence: TGTGCCAGCAGTTTTAGACTGAGCTCCTACAATGAGCAGCTCTTC. Residues: CASSFRLSSYNEQLF.

This clonotype was recorded many times. The V call is TRBV5-1, the J call TRBJ2-5; 10 nucleotides agree with TRBD2. V lost 5 bases and J lost 4; bases outside the gene matches: 8. Germline values: CDR1 SGHRS, CDR2 YFSETQ. This CDR3 has 15 amino acids. The CDR3 nucleotides read TGCGCCAGCAGTCGTCTAGCGGGAGTAAGAGAGACCCAGTACTTC. Amino acids: CASSRLAGVRETQYF.

This clonotype was recorded many times. The chain uses TRBV4-2 and TRBJ2-1; 7 bases match TRBD2. V trimming: 1 base; J trimming: 13 bases; junction bases outside the gene matches: 4. There are 12 residues in the CDR3. Germline CDR1 is LGHNA and CDR2 is YNFKEQ. The CDR3 loop is CASSQVRGRQFF. The CDR3, as DNA: TGTGCCAGCAGCCAAGTCCGCGGGAGACAGTTCTTC.

This clonotype was seen ten or more times. The chain couples TRBV12-3 or TRBV12-4 to TRBJ2-3; D may be TRBD1 (6 bases). There are 14 residues in the CDR3. The V gene lost 7 bases and the J gene lost 1 base, with 12 bases spanning the gap. The CDR3 sequence is CASNQQGGTDTQYF. The CDR3 nucleotides read TGTGCCAGCAACCAACAGGGTGGCACAGATACGCAGTATTTT.

This clonotype was seen repeatedly, ten times or more. V gene TRBV7-9 combines with J gene TRBJ2-4; TRBD1 matches 8 bases. Germline CDR1 is SEHNR and CDR2 is FQNEAQ (reference sequence). The V and J ends lost 5 bases and 1 base, in that order; junction bases with no gene match: 4. The CDR3 consists of 15 residues. CDR3 protein: CASSPQGAAKNIQYF. CDR3 nucleotide sequence: TGTGCCAGCAGCCCCCAGGGGGCGGCCAAAAACATTCAGTACTTC.